A single sample gave rise to the 7 T cell receptor beta chains below, sequenced in a study of cytomegalovirus exposure and HLA in healthy donors. The PCR contained 60 Vbeta and 13 Jbeta primers. Here immunoSEQ multiplex PCR was the method, and the copy in TCRdb shows in-frame clones only, minus some. The data hold some 150,000 clones, with about 84% observed a single time. The material sequenced was PBMCs. All receptors derive from a male donor in good health and CMV-seronegative.

This clone occurred once. This rearrangement joins TRBV28 to TRBJ2-1, with D perhaps matching TRBD1 (5 bases). Trimming pared 2 bases from V and 10 bases from J, leaving 12 bases between. CDR3 length equals 13 residues. CDR1 and CDR2 (germline): MDHEN, SYDVKM. The CDR3 sequence is CASSLPDRTEQFF. The CDR3 nucleotides read TGTGCCAGCAGTTTACCCGACAGAACGGAGCAGTTCTTC. The full variable domain, its missing parts supplied by reference TRBV28 and TRBJ2-1, is DVKVTQSSRYLVKRTGEKVFLECVQDMDHENMFWYRQDPGLGLRLIYFSYDVKMKEKGDIPEGYSVSREKKERFSLILESASTNQTSMYLCASSLPDRTEQFFGPGTRLTVL.

The chain joins TRBV5-1 to TRBJ2-1; TRBD2 matches at 14 bases. V trimming: 4 bases; J trimming: 5 bases; junction bases outside the gene matches: 5. The CDR3 has 16 amino acids. CDR1 and CDR2 (germline): SGHRS, YFSETQ. CDR3 nucleotides: TGCGCCAGCAGCATGGGACTAGCGGGAGTTGACAATGAGCAGTTCTTC. Translating it yields CASSMGLAGVDNEQFF.

CDR3: CASSLLRAVPTDTQYF. The DNA of the CDR3 is TGTGCCAGCAGCTTATTGAGGGCGGTACCCACAGATACGCAGTATTTT. V is TRBV11-1 and J is TRBJ2-3; a possible D gene is TRBD2 (5 bases). Germline V CDR1 and CDR2: SGHAT, FQDESV (reference sequence). V was clipped by 2 bases and J by 2 bases, with 14 bases between them. The CDR3 runs to 16 residues.

This rearrangement joins TRBV7-2 to TRBJ2-1, with 11 bases aligning to TRBD2. With 1 base clipped from V and 9 bases from J, the junction kept 11 bases outside the gene matches. CDR1 is SGHTA, CDR2 FQGNSA, per germline. The CDR3 is 17 amino acids. CDR3 sequence (DNA): TGTGCCAGCAGCTTAGGGGGACTAGCGGACTCCGTCGGTGAGCAGTTCTTC. Translating it yields CASSLGGLADSVGEQFF.

The rearrangement joins TRBV6-4 to TRBJ2-5; D call uncertain. Near its end, the DNA agrees better with TRBJ2-7, so the J call may be wrong. Germline V CDR1 and CDR2: MRHNA, SNTAGT. The CDR3 length is 12 residues. The chain's CDR3 is CASSDIFYEQYF. The CDR3 DNA is TGTGCCAGCAGTGACATTTTCTACGAGCAGTACTTC.

This sequence joins TRBV7-9 and TRBJ2-7; 12 bases map to TRBD1. The ends lost 5 bases at V and 2 bases at J; junction bases unmatched: 4. Germline CDR1 SEHNR, CDR2 FQNEAQ (reference sequence). This CDR3 is built from 15 residues. DNA for the CDR3: TGTGCCAGCAGCCAAGGGACAGGGGGCCCCTACGAGCAGTACTTC. Its translation is CASSQGTGGPYEQYF.

The rearrangement joins TRBV7-8 to TRBJ2-7; a possible D gene is TRBD1 (6 bases). From germline, CDR1 is SGHVS and CDR2 FQNEAQ. V was shortened by 6 bases and J by 1 base, with 13 bases between the two germline ends. The CDR3 is 14 amino acids. The CDR3 coding sequence is TGTGCCAGCAGTAAGACAGGAAATTCCTACGAGCAGTACTTC. It codes for CASSKTGNSYEQYF.